These 20 T cell receptor beta chains originate from one sample sequenced in a study of blood T cell repertoires in COVID-19. TCRdb keeps only in-frame clones here, not all; method: immunoSEQ multiplex PCR. The repertoire holds 100,000 to 150,000 clones, with around four fifths as singletons. Sequences were obtained from peripheral blood. All receptors come from a man at least 80 years old with active or convalescent COVID-19.

The chain's CDR3 is CASSDPISRNRVSSYEQYF. In DNA, the CDR3 is TGCGCCAGCAGTGACCCCATCAGCAGGAACAGGGTTTCATCCTACGAGCAGTACTTC. This sequence joins TRBV10-2 and TRBJ2-7; D is perhaps TRBD1 (6 bases). V dropped 3 bases and J dropped 1 base, with 25 bases sitting between them. The germline V gene encodes CDR1 WSHSY and CDR2 SAAADI. The CDR3 loop spans 19 amino acids.

This chain joins TRBV30 and TRBJ2-2; TRBD1 might be the D (8 bases). The CDR3 runs to 15 residues. Germline V gives CDR1 GTSNPN, CDR2 SVGIG (reference sequence). V lost 3 bases, J lost 7 bases, and 18 bases lay in between. The CDR3 here is CAWSDTGGGIGELFF. The CDR3 nucleotides are TGTGCCTGGAGCGATACAGGGGGAGGGATCGGGGAGCTGTTTTTT.

The V call is TRBV7-9, the J call TRBJ1-3; 9 positions match TRBD1. CDR3 size: 15 residues. Germline V gene lookup returns CDR1 SEHNR and CDR2 FQNEAQ (reference sequence). With V trimmed by 4 bases and J by 8 bases, 9 bases remained unmatched. For the CDR3, the DNA is TGTGCCAGCAGCTCCGCCGGGACAGGGACCGACACCATATATTTT. Its translation is CASSSAGTGTDTIYF.

This chain joins TRBV10-3 and TRBJ1-2; no definite D call. The CDR3 runs to 14 residues. The germline gives CDR1 ENHRY, CDR2 SYGVKD. Between the trimmed V and J ends, which lost 4 bases and 1 base, there was a span of 10 bases. In DNA form, the CDR3 reads TGTGCCATCAGTGCGCGCGTATTTAACTATGGCTACACCTTC. Amino acid sequence: CAISARVFNYGYTF.

V and J are TRBV27 and TRBJ2-5; TRBD2 matches at 8 bases. The CDR3 covers 15 residues. Germline CDR1 is MNHEY and CDR2 is SMNVEV (reference sequence). J gave up 5 bases and V 6 bases, and 11 bases lay outside the gene matches. CDR3 DNA: TGTGCCAGCAGCAGCCCCTCCCGGGGGGGCGAGACCCAGTACTTC. The encoded protein is CASSSPSRGGETQYF.

V is TRBV2 and J is TRBJ2-7; a possible D gene is TRBD2 (6 bases). Germline-derived CDR1 and CDR2 are SNHLY and FYNNEI. Trimming took off 5 bases at V and 7 bases at J, with 9 bases between the two ends. This CDR3 spans 11 amino acids. The CDR3 region is CASSPRGEQYF. CDR3 DNA: TGTGCCAGCAGTCCACGGGGGGAGCAGTACTTC.

The chain uses TRBV18 and TRBJ2-2; D unresolved. This CDR3 spans 14 amino acids. The germline gives CDR1 KGHSH, CDR2 LQKENI. V gave up 5 bases and J gave up 1 base, with 8 bases separating them. The CDR3 region is CASSTYQNTGELFF. CDR3 nucleotides: TGTGCCAGCTCAACCTATCAGAACACCGGGGAGCTGTTTTTT.

This chain joins TRBV5-5 and TRBJ2-5; a weak D match, TRBD2 (5 bases). The CDR3 sequence is 15 residues long. Germline lookup yields CDR1 SGHKS and CDR2 YYEKEE (reference sequence). With 4 bases removed from V and 5 bases from J, the gap between germline ends came to 18 bases. The CDR3 is CASSLTWRPSETQYF. The CDR3 DNA sequence: TGTGCCAGCAGCCTCACCTGGCGGCCTAGCGAGACCCAGTACTTC. Based on the CDR3 plus reference TRBV5-5 and TRBJ2-5, the full variable domain is DAGVTQSPTHLIKTRGQQVTLRCSPISGHKSVSWYQQVLGQGPQFIFQYYEKEERGRGNFPDRFSARQFPNYSSELNVNALLLGDSALYLCASSLTWRPSETQYFGPGTRLLVL.

This clone was recorded many times. The chain recombines TRBV6-5 with TRBJ1-6, with D maybe TRBD1 (5 bases). The germline V gene encodes CDR1 MNHEY and CDR2 SVGAGI. Trimming took off 6 bases at V and 5 bases at J, with 11 bases between the two ends. This CDR3 has 14 amino acids. The CDR3 spells CASSRDRNNSPLHF. The CDR3 coding sequence is TGTGCCAGCAGCCGTGACAGAAATAATTCACCCCTCCACTTT.

Only a few counts were recorded for this clone. J is TRBJ1-4 and V is TRBV28; the D gene is possibly TRBD1 (5 bases). Germline loops: CDR1 MDHEN, CDR2 SYDVKM. Trimming removed 6 bases at V and 0 bases at J, with 17 bases between. The CDR3 spans 17 residues. The CDR3 is CASSPFPDSATNEKLFF. Written as DNA, the CDR3 is TGTGCCAGCAGCCCCTTCCCAGACAGTGCAACTAATGAAAAACTGTTTTTT.

The chain uses TRBV3-1 (or the pseudogene TRBV3-2) and TRBJ1-6; perhaps TRBD1 as D (6 bases). The ends were cut back, 1 base at V and 14 bases at J, with 15 bases in the middle. CDR1 is LGHDT and CDR2 is YNNKEL in the germline V gene (reference sequence). This CDR3 contains 14 residues. CDR3 DNA: TGTGCCAGCAGCCAAGGATTCGGAGAGGGGGCCCTCCACTTT. This encodes CASSQGFGEGALHF.

This chain uses TRBV27 with TRBJ1-3; D ambiguous. Germline loops: CDR1 MNHEY, CDR2 SMNVEV (reference sequence). CDR3 length equals 10 residues. V lost 7 bases and J 11 bases, leaving 9 bases between the germline ends. CDR3 coding DNA: TGTGCCAGCACCCCGTATTCCATATATTTT. Its translation: CASTPYSIYF.

The CDR3 sequence: CASTSRGYNYGYTF. The DNA for the CDR3 is TGTGCCAGCACGTCTAGGGGGTATAACTATGGCTACACCTTC. The V gene is TRBV5-4, the J gene TRBJ1-2; tentative D call: TRBD1 (6 bases). Deletions cut 6 bases from V and 1 base from J, with 13 bases between. Germline lookup yields CDR1 SGHNT and CDR2 YYREEE (reference sequence). The CDR3 has 14 residues.

The chain combines TRBV24-1 with TRBJ2-3; D is perhaps TRBD2 (6 bases). The V end was cut by 9 bases, the J end by 0 bases, with 15 bases between. The CDR3 loop spans 15 amino acids. Looked up from germline, CDR1 is KGHDR and CDR2 is SFDVKD. The CDR3 sequence is CATSYRGTSTDTQYF. The CDR3 region has the DNA TGTGCCACCTCATACCGTGGGACTAGCACAGATACGCAGTATTTT.

This clone was seen once. V usage is TRBV3-1 (or the pseudogene TRBV3-2) and J usage is TRBJ1-6, with 7 bases fitting TRBD1. Per germline, CDR1 LGHDT and CDR2 YNNKEL (reference sequence). The CDR3 length is 15 residues. The V segment lost 5 bases and the J segment 7 bases; nucleotides outside the gene matches: 8. DNA of the CDR3: TGTGCCAGCAGCGAGGATAGGGGGCGGAATTCACCCCTCCACTTT. Translating gives CASSEDRGRNSPLHF.

The rearrangement uses TRBV6-5 and TRBJ1-1; D is uncertain. CDR1 is MNHEY and CDR2 is SVGAGI in the germline V gene. V was pared by 0 bases and J by 3 bases, with 11 bases between. The CDR3 loop spans 15 amino acids. CDR3 DNA sequence: TGTGCCAGCAGTTACTCTGGTAGTGTGGACACTGAAGCTTTCTTT. Protein: CASSYSGSVDTEAFF.

The DNA of the CDR3 is TGTGCCAGTAGTAAGCCGTACTCTGGAAACACCATATATTTT. Its translation is CASSKPYSGNTIYF. The V and J genes are TRBV19 and TRBJ1-3, with D uncertain. Germline V lookup: CDR1 LNHDA, CDR2 SQIVND (reference sequence). V lost 4 bases, J lost 0 bases, and 7 bases lay in between. The CDR3 covers 14 residues.

The J gene is TRBJ2-7, the V gene TRBV4-1; weak D call: TRBD1 (5 bases). The germline V gene has CDR1 MGHRA and CDR2 YSYEKL. The CDR3 has 14 residues. V lost 0 bases and J 4 bases, leaving 10 bases between the germline ends. This chain's CDR3 is CASSQDRVAYEQYF. The CDR3 DNA reads TGCGCCAGCAGCCAAGACAGGGTCGCATACGAGCAGTACTTC.

The V and J genes are TRBV7-2 and TRBJ1-2; TRBD1 matches 10 bases. The ends lost 2 bases at V and 8 bases at J; junction bases unmatched: 8. This CDR3 region has 15 residues. Germline V CDR1 and CDR2: SGHTA, FQGNSA. The CDR3 DNA sequence: TGTGCCAGCAGCTTAAGACAGGGGGCGATGGACGGCTACACCTTC. This codes for CASSLRQGAMDGYTF. Using reference TRBV7-2 and TRBJ1-2 for the parts outside the CDR3, the full variable domain is GAGVSQSPSNKVTEKGKDVELRCDPISGHTALYWYRQSLGQGLEFLIYFQGNSAPDKSGLPSDRFSAERTGGSVSTLTIQRTQQEDSAVYLCASSLRQGAMDGYTFGSGTRLTVV.

The chain joins TRBV12-3 or TRBV12-4 to TRBJ1-5; TRBD1 might be the D (5 bases). V gave up 6 bases and J gave up 7 bases, with 10 bases separating them. The CDR3 is 12 amino acids. CDR3 in DNA: TGTGCCAGCAGGGGACTTAGGCAGCCCCAGCATTTT. This gives the protein CASRGLRQPQHF.